The source of this T cell receptor (beta chain) is a study of T cells in tumors after PD-1 blockade. About the study: No patient had prior checkpoint blockade, systemic immunosuppression, or radiotherapy within 4 weeks. Patients received pembrolizumab 200 mg every 3 weeks or cemiplimab 350 mg every 2 weeks. Daily vismodegib 150 mg continued in a subset of anti-PD-1-treated patients.

The germline gives CDR1 MNHEY, CDR2 SVGAGI. V shed 6 bases and J shed 1 base, with 7 bases lying between them. This CDR3 comprises 14 residues. Some clones are missing from TCRdb's copy, which holds only in-frame ones; the method was immunoSEQ multiplex PCR. Among over 30,000 clones listed, 78% were seen once. The specimen comprised PBMCs, sampled before anti-PD-1 treatment. This receptor was identified in a human donor with basal cell carcinoma. The chain recombines TRBV6-5 with TRBJ2-6, with D unresolved. The CDR3 sequence: CASSSSSGANVLTF. The CDR3 region has the DNA TGTGCCAGCAGCTCCTCATCTGGGGCCAACGTCCTGACTTTC.